This T cell receptor (beta chain) is drawn from a study of spatial heterogeneity in lung cancer. MiXCR, applied by TCRdb to the 5' RACE reads, yields one record per CDR3 protein. The sample has over 15,000 distinct CDR3 sequences, approximately 19% seen once. Described time point: blood at routine non-recurrence follow-up after resection. Trimming took 2 bases from V and 5 from J, leaving 15 bases between them. The CDR3 consists of 15 residues. Germline V gene lookup returns CDR1 MGHRA and CDR2 YSYEKL. This clonotype was sampled from a male donor with early-stage non-small cell lung cancer. This chain connects TRBV4-1 to TRBJ1-2, with unresolved D. Sequencing was performed on PBMCs, taken at follow-up. In nucleotides, the CDR3 is TGCGCCAGCAGCCAATCCCCGTCGGGTAGTTATGGCTACACCTTC. It codes for CASSQSPSGSYGYTF.